This TCR beta chain comes out of a study of human T cells and chemical hapten exposure. Study details: All through the roughly 25-week study, the scalp of each patient received diphenylcyclopropenone doses weekly.

Described time point: patch test 3, about 24 weeks after DPC sensitization. Treatment of the sample: therapeutic diphenylcyclopropenone sensitization with weekly scalp DPC. Via MiXCR, TCRdb re-called the RACE reads, giving one row per CDR3 protein. Of approximately 71,000 distinct CDR3 sequences in the sample, approximately 10% were seen once. Germline V gene lookup returns CDR1 SGHVS and CDR2 FNYEAQ. After removal of 7 bases from V and 2 bases from J, the junction contained 20 bases not matched to a gene. The CDR3 totals 18 residues. This clonotype was seen a few times. J is TRBJ2-7 and V is TRBV7-6, with 7 positions matching TRBD1. The TCR was taken from a woman aged 50 to 65 with alopecia areata. Some clones in this sample may be carry-over from other donors' samples. The sample here was whole blood, taken in connection with sensitization to the hapten diphenylcyclopropenone (DPC). Here the CDR3 reads CASTPLNPETGAPYEQYF. DNA of the CDR3: TGTGCCAGCACACCACTAAACCCTGAAACAGGGGCCCCCTACGAGCAGTACTTC.